The rows below give T cell receptor beta chains drawn from one sample of a study of cytomegalovirus exposure and HLA in healthy donors. Libraries were prepared by immunoSEQ multiplex PCR; TCRdb keeps only in-frame clonotypes and omits some of them. Here the sample spans roughly 100,000 clones, 12% to 15% being singletons. The sequencing input was PBMCs. These receptors were obtained from a female donor in good health and CMV-seronegative. Both conserved end residues are part of each CDR3. A D gene is named only where the DNA matches it firmly. Part of the rows lack a size; the others show once, few, many or a class for expanded clones.

V gene	D gene	J gene	clone size	CDR3 protein	CDR3 DNA
TRBV7-9	TRBD1	TRBJ2-6	.	CASSRTGGDLSSGANVLTF	TGTGCCAGCAGCCGAACAGGGGGCGACCTTAGCTCTGGGGCCAACGTCCTGACTTTC
TRBV6-1	TRBD2	TRBJ2-1	.	CASSEAGRYNEQFF	TGTGCCAGCTCAGAAGCGGGACGGTACAATGAGCAGTTCTTC
TRBV19	.	TRBJ1-5	few	CASSTTVNSNQPQHF	TGTGCCAGTAGTACGACAGTCAATAGCAATCAGCCCCAGCATTTT
TRBV9	TRBD1	TRBJ1-6	few	CASSVGTANNSPLHF	TGTGCCAGCAGCGTCGGGACAGCGAATAATTCACCCCTCCACTTT
TRBV5-1	TRBD2	TRBJ2-5	.	CASSLEGTSGGQETQYF	TGCGCCAGCAGCTTGGAGGGGACTAGCGGAGGGCAAGAGACCCAGTACTTC
TRBV18	.	TRBJ1-5	few	CASSPPGGSNQPQHF	TGTGCCAGCTCACCACCGGGGGGGAGCAATCAGCCCCAGCATTTT
TRBV4-3	.	TRBJ2-6	.	CASSQEAGLSGANVLTF	TGCGCCAGCAGCCAAGAGGCAGGACTCTCTGGGGCCAACGTCCTGACTTTC
TRBV9	.	TRBJ2-7	.	CASSLKQGYEQYF	TGTGCCAGCAGCCTCAAACAGGGCTACGAGCAGTACTTC
TRBV30	TRBD1	TRBJ1-2	.	CAFSRGQGPTNYGYTF	TGTGCCTTTAGTCGAGGACAGGGGCCCACTAACTATGGCTACACCTTC
TRBV5-6	TRBD1	TRBJ1-6	.	CASSPGDRENSPLHF	TGTGCCAGCAGCCCTGGAGACAGGGAAAATTCACCCCTCCACTTT
TRBV27	.	TRBJ2-7	.	CASGPRVVYEQYF	TGTGCCAGCGGCCCACGGGTTGTCTACGAGCAGTACTTC
TRBV5-4	TRBD1	TRBJ2-3	.	CASSPRGQGLKDTQYF	TGTGCCAGCAGCCCCAGGGGACAGGGGCTTAAAGATACGCAGTATTTT
TRBV10-3	TRBD1	TRBJ1-5	.	CAISETGGAGSQPQHF	TGTGCCATCAGTGAGACAGGGGGCGCGGGTTCCCAGCCCCAGCATTTT
TRBV19	.	TRBJ1-5	.	CASSPGWGNQPQHF	TGTGCCAGTAGTCCCGGGTGGGGCAATCAGCCCCAGCATTTT
TRBV6-6	TRBD1	TRBJ1-5	.	CASIDRANQPQHF	TGTGCCAGCATCGACAGGGCGAATCAGCCCCAGCATTTT
TRBV7-2	.	TRBJ2-1	.	CASARSGYEQFF	TGTGCCAGCGCACGATCAGGGTATGAGCAGTTCTTC
TRBV20-1	TRBD2	TRBJ2-7	few	CSAPSGMGQYF	TGCAGTGCCCCGAGCGGGATGGGGCAGTACTTC
TRBV7-6	.	TRBJ2-1	.	CASSVGQLQFF	TGTGCCAGCAGCGTGGGACAACTCCAGTTCTTC
TRBV7-9	.	TRBJ1-1	.	CALAGSEAFF	TGTGCCCTCGCCGGGTCTGAAGCTTTCTTT
TRBV5-1	TRBD2	TRBJ2-3	few	CASSLAASGRDTQYF	TGCGCCAGCAGCTTGGCGGCTAGCGGGAGGGATACGCAGTATTTT
TRBV19	.	TRBJ2-3	.	CASSIDEYTQYF	TGTGCCAGTAGTATAGATGAGTATACGCAGTATTTT
TRBV4-3	TRBD1	TRBJ2-3	few	CASSQDRARTDTQYF	TGCGCCAGCAGCCAGGACAGGGCAAGGACAGATACGCAGTATTTT
TRBV4-3	.	TRBJ2-1	few	CASSQVYSSDEQFF	TGCGCCAGCAGCCAAGTTTACAGTTCGGATGAGCAGTTCTTC
TRBV15	TRBD1	TRBJ1-6	few	CATWTGSSGSPLHF	TGTGCCACCTGGACAGGTAGCAGCGGTTCACCCCTCCACTTT
TRBV5-5	.	TRBJ2-7	.	CASSLVGTPAYEQYF	TGTGCCAGCAGCTTGGTTGGGACTCCAGCTTACGAGCAGTACTTC
TRBV9	.	TRBJ2-3	.	CASSVAELAERYTQYF	TGTGCCAGCAGCGTAGCCGAGCTAGCAGAGAGGTATACGCAGTATTTT
TRBV7-2	TRBD1	TRBJ2-5	.	CASSWGDRGLGGRETQYF	TGTGCCAGCAGCTGGGGGGACAGGGGGCTGGGAGGGCGAGAGACCCAGTACTTC
TRBV14	TRBD1	TRBJ1-4	.	CASSHNRGRIDEKLFF	TGTGCCAGCAGCCATAACAGGGGACGTATCGATGAAAAACTGTTTTTT
TRBV30	.	TRBJ2-7	.	CAWSGGKFEELVEQYF	TGTGCCTGGAGTGGCGGAAAGTTCGAGGAACTGGTCGAGCAGTACTTC
TRBV5-4	TRBD2	TRBJ2-2	.	CASSFAGVAGELFF	TGTGCCAGCAGCTTTGCGGGAGTGGCCGGGGAGCTGTTTTTT
TRBV19	TRBD1	TRBJ1-4	few	CASSNPGTGAEKLFF	TGTGCCAGTAGTAACCCGGGGACAGGGGCTGAAAAACTGTTTTTT
TRBV29-1	.	TRBJ2-3	few	CSVAAVTDTQYF	TGCAGCGTTGCGGCGGTCACAGATACGCAGTATTTT
TRBV7-9	.	TRBJ2-2	few	CASSPQGAGELFF	TGTGCCAGCAGCCCACAGGGAGCCGGGGAGCTGTTTTTT
TRBV5-4	.	TRBJ1-1	few	CASSLSGGPTEAFF	TGTGCCAGCAGCTTGAGCGGGGGGCCCACTGAAGCTTTCTTT
TRBV6-5	TRBD2	TRBJ2-3	.	CASRISGSEDTQYF	TGTGCCAGCAGAATTAGCGGGAGTGAAGATACGCAGTATTTT
TRBV6-1	TRBD1	TRBJ1-2	.	CASSVHHGTVYGYTF	TGTGCCAGCAGTGTTCACCACGGGACAGTCTATGGCTACACCTTC
TRBV30	TRBD1	TRBJ1-1	.	CAWRPGQGLVVNTEAFF	TGTGCCTGGAGACCGGGACAGGGGTTGGTAGTGAACACTGAAGCTTTCTTT
TRBV2	TRBD1	TRBJ1-4	few	CASSGDRYNEKLFF	TGTGCCAGCAGTGGGGACAGATATAATGAAAAACTGTTTTTT
TRBV4-1	TRBD2	TRBJ2-2	few	CASSQEGLAGGYTGELFF	TGCGCCAGCAGCCAAGAAGGTCTAGCGGGGGGGTATACCGGGGAGCTGTTTTTT
TRBV28	TRBD2	TRBJ2-7	.	CASTPLARLAAYEQYF	TGTGCCAGCACACCCCTTGCGAGACTAGCGGCCTACGAGCAGTACTTC
TRBV7-2	.	TRBJ1-2	.	CASSIHRANYGYTF	TGTGCCAGCAGCATCCACAGGGCTAACTATGGCTACACCTTC
TRBV6-1	TRBD1	TRBJ2-7	few	CASHLTTGPGGEQYF	TGTGCCAGCCATTTAACGACAGGGCCGGGCGGCGAGCAGTACTTC
TRBV19	.	TRBJ2-7	few	CASSISGQKASYEQYF	TGTGCCAGTAGTATTTCAGGGCAGAAAGCTTCCTACGAGCAGTACTTC
TRBV27	.	TRBJ1-4	.	CASSIHSGEGKLFF	TGTGCCAGCAGCATCCACTCAGGGGAGGGAAAACTGTTTTTT
TRBV5-1	.	TRBJ1-1	few	CASSLRRGSAFF	TGCGCCAGCAGCTTGAGAAGGGGGAGTGCTTTCTTT
TRBV29-1	TRBD2	TRBJ2-3	.	CSVAGTSGTDTQYF	TGCAGCGTCGCAGGGACTAGCGGCACAGATACGCAGTATTTT
TRBV14	TRBD1	TRBJ2-5	.	CASSPDRVGETQYF	TGTGCCAGCAGCCCGGACAGGGTGGGTGAGACCCAGTACTTC
TRBV10-2	TRBD1	TRBJ1-6	.	CASSESRTGNSPLHF	TGCGCCAGCAGTGAGTCGCGGACAGGGAATTCACCCCTCCACTTT
TRBV6-6	.	TRBJ2-1	few	CASSYLYNEQFF	TGTGCCAGCAGTTACTTATACAATGAGCAGTTCTTC
TRBV6-6	.	TRBJ2-3	few	CASRPNSEGTDTQYF	TGTGCCAGCAGGCCGAACTCCGAGGGAACAGATACGCAGTATTTT
TRBV25-1	TRBD1	TRBJ2-7	.	CASSEFGTGNYEQYF	TGTGCCAGCAGTGAATTCGGGACAGGGAACTACGAGCAGTACTTC
TRBV5-4	.	TRBJ2-7	few	CASSLALSYEQYF	TGTGCCAGCAGCTTGGCTCTTTCCTACGAGCAGTACTTC
TRBV15	.	TRBJ2-7	few	CATSRDTWGVQYF	TGTGCCACCAGCAGAGATACATGGGGGGTGCAGTACTTC
TRBV7-2	TRBD2	TRBJ2-7	.	CASSVAPGLAGGPSYEQYF	TGTGCCAGCAGCGTAGCTCCGGGACTAGCGGGAGGGCCGTCCTACGAGCAGTACTTC
TRBV9	TRBD1	TRBJ1-1	.	CASTKGQGNTEAFF	TGTGCCAGCACCAAGGGACAGGGAAACACTGAAGCTTTCTTT
TRBV4-1	TRBD2	TRBJ2-5	few	CASSQGTSGGKTQYF	TGCGCCAGCAGCCAGGGGACTAGCGGGGGAAAGACCCAGTACTTC
TRBV5-1	.	TRBJ1-3	few	CASSLEGPSGNTIYF	TGCGCCAGCAGCTTGGAGGGGCCCTCTGGAAACACCATATATTTT
TRBV4-1	.	TRBJ1-5	.	CASSQGTGNQPQHF	TGCGCCAGCAGCCAAGGGACAGGCAATCAGCCCCAGCATTTT
TRBV4-1	TRBD2	TRBJ2-5	few	CASSQGGLAGGTQYF	TGCGCCAGCAGCCAAGGGGGACTAGCGGGTGGGACCCAGTACTTC